A single T cell receptor beta chain is shown here with its context. This entry is derived from a study of blood T cell repertoires in COVID-19. Assay used: immunoSEQ multiplex PCR; TCRdb lists only in-frame clones, some missing. The sample includes under 95,000 clones, roughly 85% of them seen just once. CDR3 size: 15 residues. Per the germline V gene, CDR1 is SGHTA and CDR2 is FQGNSA. Trimming cost V 0 bases and J 10 bases, with 15 bases left between them. The origin of this receptor is a man aged 50-59 years with COVID-19, enrolled during active disease. This chain uses TRBV7-2 with TRBJ1-4; weak D call: TRBD1 (5 bases). The specimen was peripheral blood. CDR3 sequence reads: CASSLASGRAAKLFF. The CDR3 coding sequence is TGTGCCAGCAGCTTAGCGTCGGGCAGGGCAGCAAAACTGTTTTTT.